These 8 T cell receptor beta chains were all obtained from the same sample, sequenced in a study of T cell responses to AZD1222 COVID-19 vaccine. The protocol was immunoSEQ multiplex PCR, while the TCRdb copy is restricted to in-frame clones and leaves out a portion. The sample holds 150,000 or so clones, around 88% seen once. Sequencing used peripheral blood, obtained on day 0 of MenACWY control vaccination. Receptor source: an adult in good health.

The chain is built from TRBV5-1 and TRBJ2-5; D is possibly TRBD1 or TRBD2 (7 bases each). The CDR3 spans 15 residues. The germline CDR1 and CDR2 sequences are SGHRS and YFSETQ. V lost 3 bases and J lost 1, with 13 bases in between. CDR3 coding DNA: TGCGCCAGCAGCTCGGGGGGACAGTCCCAAGAGACCCAGTACTTC. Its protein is CASSSGGQSQETQYF.

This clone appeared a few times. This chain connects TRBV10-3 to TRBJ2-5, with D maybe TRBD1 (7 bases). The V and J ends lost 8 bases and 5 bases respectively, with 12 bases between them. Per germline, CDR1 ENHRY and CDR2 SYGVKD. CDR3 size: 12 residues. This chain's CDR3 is CAIGGGQETQYF. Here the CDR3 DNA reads TGTGCCATCGGAGGGGGCCAGGAGACCCAGTACTTC.

The DNA of the CDR3 is TGTGCCTGGAACGTGGGAAGCACTGAAGCTTTCTTT. It is translated as CAWNVGSTEAFF. The chain has TRBV30 and TRBJ1-1; no definite D call. Germline V gene data show CDR1 as GTSNPN and CDR2 as SVGIG (reference sequence). This CDR3 contains 12 residues. The V end was cut by 4 bases, the J end by 4 bases, with 10 bases between.

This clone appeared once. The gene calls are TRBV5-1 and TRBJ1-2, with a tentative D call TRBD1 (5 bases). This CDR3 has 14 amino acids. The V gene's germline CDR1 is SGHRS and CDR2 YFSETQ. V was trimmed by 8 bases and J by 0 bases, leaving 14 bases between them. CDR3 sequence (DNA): TGCGCCAGTCGGGGCACGTCCTCTAACTATGGCTACACCTTC. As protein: CASRGTSSNYGYTF.

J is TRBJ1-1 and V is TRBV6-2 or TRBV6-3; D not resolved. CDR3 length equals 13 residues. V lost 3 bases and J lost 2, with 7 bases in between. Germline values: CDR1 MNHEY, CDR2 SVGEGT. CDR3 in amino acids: CASSYQSNTEAFF. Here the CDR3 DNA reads TGTGCCAGCAGTTATCAGTCAAACACTGAAGCTTTCTTT.

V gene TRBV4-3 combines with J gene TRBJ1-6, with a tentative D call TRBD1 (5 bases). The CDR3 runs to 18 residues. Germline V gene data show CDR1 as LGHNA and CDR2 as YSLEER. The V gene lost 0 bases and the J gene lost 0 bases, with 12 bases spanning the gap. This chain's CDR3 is CASSQDGRGSSYNSPLHF. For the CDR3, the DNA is TGCGCCAGCAGCCAAGATGGTCGGGGGAGCTCCTATAATTCACCCCTCCACTTT.

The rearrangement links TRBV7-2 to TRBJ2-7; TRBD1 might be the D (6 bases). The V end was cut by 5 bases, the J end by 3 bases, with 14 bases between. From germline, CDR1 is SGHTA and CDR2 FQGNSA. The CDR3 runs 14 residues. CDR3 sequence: CASSLGQSYYEQYF. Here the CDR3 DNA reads TGTGCCAGCAGCCTCGGACAGTCCTACTACGAGCAGTACTTC. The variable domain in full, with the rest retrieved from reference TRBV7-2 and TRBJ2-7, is GAGVSQSPSNKVTEKGKDVELRCDPISGHTALYWYRQSLGQGLEFLIYFQGNSAPDKSGLPSDRFSAERTGGSVSTLTIQRTQQEDSAVYLCASSLGQSYYEQYFGPGTRLTVT.

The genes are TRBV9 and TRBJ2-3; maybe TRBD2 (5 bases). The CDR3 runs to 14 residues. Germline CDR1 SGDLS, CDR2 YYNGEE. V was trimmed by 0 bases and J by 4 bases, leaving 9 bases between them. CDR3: CASSVATGSDTQYF. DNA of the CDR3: TGTGCCAGCAGCGTAGCTACGGGGTCAGATACGCAGTATTTT. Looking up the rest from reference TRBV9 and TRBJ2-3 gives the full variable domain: DSGVTQTPKHLITATGQRVTLRCSPRSGDLSVYWYQQSLDQGLQFLIQYYNGEERAKGNILERFSAQQFPDLHSELNLSSLELGDSALYFCASSVATGSDTQYFGPGTRLTVL.